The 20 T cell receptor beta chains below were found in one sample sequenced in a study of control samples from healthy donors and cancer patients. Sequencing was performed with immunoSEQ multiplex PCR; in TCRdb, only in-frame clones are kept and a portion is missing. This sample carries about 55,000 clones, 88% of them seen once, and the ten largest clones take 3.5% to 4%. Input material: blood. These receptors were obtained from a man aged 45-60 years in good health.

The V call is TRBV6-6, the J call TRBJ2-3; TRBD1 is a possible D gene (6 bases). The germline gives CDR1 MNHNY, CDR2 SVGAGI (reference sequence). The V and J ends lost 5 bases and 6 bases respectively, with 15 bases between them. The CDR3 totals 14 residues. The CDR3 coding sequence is TGTGCCAGCAGTATCCGGGACACCCGCGATACGCAGTATTTT. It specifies CASSIRDTRDTQYF.

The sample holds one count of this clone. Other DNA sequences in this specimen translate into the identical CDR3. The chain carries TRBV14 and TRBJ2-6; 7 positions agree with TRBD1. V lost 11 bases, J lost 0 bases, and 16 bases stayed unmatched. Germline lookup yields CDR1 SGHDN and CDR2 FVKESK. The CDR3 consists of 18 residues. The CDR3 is CAARGLGQETSGANVLTF. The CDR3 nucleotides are TGTGCCGCACGAGGGCTAGGACAGGAAACCTCTGGGGCCAACGTCCTGACTTTC. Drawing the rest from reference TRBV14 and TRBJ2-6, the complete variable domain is EAGVTQFPSHSVIEKGQTVTLRCDPISGHDNLYWYRRVMGKEIKFLLHFVKESKQDESGMPNNRFLAERTGGTYSTLKVQPAELEDSGVYFCAARGLGQETSGANVLTFGAGSRLTVL.

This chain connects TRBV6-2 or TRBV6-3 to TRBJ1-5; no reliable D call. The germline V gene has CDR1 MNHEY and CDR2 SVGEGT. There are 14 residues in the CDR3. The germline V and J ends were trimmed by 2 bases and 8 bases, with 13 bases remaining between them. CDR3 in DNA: TGTGCCAGCAGTTACCTCGGAATAGGAAAGCCCCAGCATTTT. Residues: CASSYLGIGKPQHF.

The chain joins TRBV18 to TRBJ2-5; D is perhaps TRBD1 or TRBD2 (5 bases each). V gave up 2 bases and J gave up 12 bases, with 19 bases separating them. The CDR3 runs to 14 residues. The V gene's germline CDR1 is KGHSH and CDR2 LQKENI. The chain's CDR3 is CASSPSGTGDRKYF. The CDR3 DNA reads TGTGCCAGCTCACCATCGGGGACGGGTGATAGAAAGTACTTC.

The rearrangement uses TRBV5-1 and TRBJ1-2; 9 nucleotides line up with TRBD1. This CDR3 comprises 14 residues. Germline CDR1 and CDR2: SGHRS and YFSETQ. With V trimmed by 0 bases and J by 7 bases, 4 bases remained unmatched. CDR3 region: CASSLGGQGSGYTF. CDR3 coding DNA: TGCGCCAGCAGCTTGGGGGGACAGGGAAGTGGCTACACCTTC.

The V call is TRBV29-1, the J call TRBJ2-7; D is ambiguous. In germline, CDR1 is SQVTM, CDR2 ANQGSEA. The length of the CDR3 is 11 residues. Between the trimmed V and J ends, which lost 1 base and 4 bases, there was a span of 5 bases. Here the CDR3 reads CSVEVSYEQYF. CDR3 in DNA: TGCAGCGTTGAAGTTTCGTACGAGCAGTACTTC.

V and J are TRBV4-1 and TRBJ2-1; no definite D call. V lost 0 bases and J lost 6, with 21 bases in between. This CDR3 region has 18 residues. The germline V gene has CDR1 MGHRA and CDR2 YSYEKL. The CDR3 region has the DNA TGCGCCAGCAGCCAAGATGGAGAGTTCCGAGCCAGAGGCAATGAGCAGTTCTTC. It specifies CASSQDGEFRARGNEQFF.

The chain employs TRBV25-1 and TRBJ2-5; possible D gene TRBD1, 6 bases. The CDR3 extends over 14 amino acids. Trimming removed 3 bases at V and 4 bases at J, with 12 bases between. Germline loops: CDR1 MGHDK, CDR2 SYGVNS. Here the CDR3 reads CASSEDRRRETQYF. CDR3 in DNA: TGTGCCAGCAGTGAGGACAGAAGGAGAGAGACCCAGTACTTC. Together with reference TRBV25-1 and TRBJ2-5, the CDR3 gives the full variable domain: EADIYQTPRYLVIGTGKKITLECSQTMGHDKMYWYQQDPGMELHLIHYSYGVNSTEKGDLSSESTVSRIRTEHFPLTLESARPSHTSQYLCASSEDRRRETQYFGPGTRLLVL.

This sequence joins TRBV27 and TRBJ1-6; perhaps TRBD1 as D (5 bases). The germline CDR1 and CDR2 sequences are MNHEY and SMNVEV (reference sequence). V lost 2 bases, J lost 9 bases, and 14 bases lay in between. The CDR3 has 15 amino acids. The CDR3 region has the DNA TGTGCCAGCAGTTTAACGCTCCAGGGATCTTCACCCCTCCACTTT. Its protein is CASSLTLQGSSPLHF.

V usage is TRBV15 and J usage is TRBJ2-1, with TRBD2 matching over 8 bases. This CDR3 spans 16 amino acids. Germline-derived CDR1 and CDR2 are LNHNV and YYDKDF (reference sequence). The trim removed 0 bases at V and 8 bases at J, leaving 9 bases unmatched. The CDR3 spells CATSRDLSGRIYEQFF. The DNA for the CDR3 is TGTGCCACCAGCAGAGATCTGAGCGGGAGAATCTATGAGCAGTTCTTC.

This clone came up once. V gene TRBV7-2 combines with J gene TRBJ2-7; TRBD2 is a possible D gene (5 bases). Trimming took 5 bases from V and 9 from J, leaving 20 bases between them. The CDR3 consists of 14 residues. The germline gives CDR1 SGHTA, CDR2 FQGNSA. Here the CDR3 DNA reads TGTGCCAGCAGCCCCAATTCAGGCCAACGGGGGCAGTACTTC. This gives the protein CASSPNSGQRGQYF.

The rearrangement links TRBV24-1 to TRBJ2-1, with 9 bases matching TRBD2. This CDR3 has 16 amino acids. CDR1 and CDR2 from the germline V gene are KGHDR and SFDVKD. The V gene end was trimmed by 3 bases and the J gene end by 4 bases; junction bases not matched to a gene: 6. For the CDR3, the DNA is TGTGCCACCAGTGATAGACTAGCGGAGGGGTACAATGAGCAGTTCTTC. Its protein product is CATSDRLAEGYNEQFF.

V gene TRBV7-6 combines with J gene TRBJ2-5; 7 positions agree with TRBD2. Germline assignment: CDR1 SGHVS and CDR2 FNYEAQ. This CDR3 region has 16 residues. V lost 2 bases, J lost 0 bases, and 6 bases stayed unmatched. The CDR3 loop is CASSLQTSGNQETQYF. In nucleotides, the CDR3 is TGTGCCAGCAGCTTACAGACCAGCGGGAACCAAGAGACCCAGTACTTC. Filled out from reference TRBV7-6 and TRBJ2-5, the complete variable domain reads GAGVSQSPRYKVTKRGQDVALRCDPISGHVSLYWYRQALGQGPEFLTYFNYEAQQDKSGLPNDRFSAERPEGSISTLTIQRTEQRDSAMYRCASSLQTSGNQETQYFGPGTRLLVL.

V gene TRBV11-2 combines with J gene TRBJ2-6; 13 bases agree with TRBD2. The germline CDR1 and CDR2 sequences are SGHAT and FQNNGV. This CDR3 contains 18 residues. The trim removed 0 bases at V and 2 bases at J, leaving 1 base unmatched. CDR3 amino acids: CASSLDGLAGAGANVLTF. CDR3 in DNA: TGTGCCAGCAGCTTAGACGGACTAGCGGGAGCTGGGGCCAACGTCCTGACTTTC. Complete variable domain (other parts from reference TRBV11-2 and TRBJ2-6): EAGVAQSPRYKIIEKRQSVAFWCNPISGHATLYWYQQILGQGPKLLIQFQNNGVVDDSQLPKDRFSAERLKGVDSTLKIQPAKLEDSAVYLCASSLDGLAGAGANVLTFGAGSRLTVL.

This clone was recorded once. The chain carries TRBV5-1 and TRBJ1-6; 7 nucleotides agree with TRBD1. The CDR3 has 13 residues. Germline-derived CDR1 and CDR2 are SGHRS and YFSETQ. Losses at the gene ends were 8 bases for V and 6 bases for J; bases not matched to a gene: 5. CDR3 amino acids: CASRDSFNSPLHF. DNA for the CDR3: TGCGCCAGTAGGGACAGCTTTAATTCACCCCTCCACTTT. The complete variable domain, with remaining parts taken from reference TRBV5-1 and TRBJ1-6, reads KAGVTQTPRYLIKTRGQQVTLSCSPISGHRSVSWYQQTPGQGLQFLFEYFSETQRNKGNFPGRFSGRQFSNSRSEMNVSTLELGDSALYLCASRDSFNSPLHFGNGTRLTVT.

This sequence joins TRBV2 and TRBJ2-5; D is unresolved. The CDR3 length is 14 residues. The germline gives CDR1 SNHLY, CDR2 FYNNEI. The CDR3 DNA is TGTACCTCCAATCTGGGCGGAATTCAAGAGACCCAGTACTTC. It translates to CTSNLGGIQETQYF.

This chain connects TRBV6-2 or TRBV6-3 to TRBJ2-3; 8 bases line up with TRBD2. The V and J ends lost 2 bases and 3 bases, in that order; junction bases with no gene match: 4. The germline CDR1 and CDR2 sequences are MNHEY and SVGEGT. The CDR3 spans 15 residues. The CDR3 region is CASSYGSGRTDTQYF. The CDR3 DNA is TGTGCCAGCAGTTACGGGAGCGGGAGAACAGATACGCAGTATTTT.

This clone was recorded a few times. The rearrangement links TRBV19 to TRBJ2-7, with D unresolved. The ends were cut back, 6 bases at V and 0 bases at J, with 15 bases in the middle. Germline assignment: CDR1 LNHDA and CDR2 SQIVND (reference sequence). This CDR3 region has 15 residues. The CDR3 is CASRNLYGDSYEQYF. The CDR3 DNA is TGTGCCAGTAGAAACCTTTATGGGGACTCCTACGAGCAGTACTTC.

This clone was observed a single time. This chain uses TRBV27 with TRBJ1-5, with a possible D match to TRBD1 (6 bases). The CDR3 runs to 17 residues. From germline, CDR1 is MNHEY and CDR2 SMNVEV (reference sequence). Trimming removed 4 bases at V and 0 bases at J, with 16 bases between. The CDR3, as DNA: TGTGCCAGCAGTTCTCGAGGAGGGGGTTATAGCAATCAGCCCCAGCATTTT. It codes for CASSSRGGGYSNQPQHF.

This chain's CDR3 is CASSFSDPIYGYTF. CDR3 coding DNA: TGCGCCAGCAGCTTTAGTGATCCAATCTATGGCTACACCTTC. J is TRBJ1-2 and V is TRBV5-1; D remains unclear. Germline V CDR1 and CDR2: SGHRS, YFSETQ. With 2 bases removed from V and 4 bases from J, the gap between germline ends came to 12 bases. The CDR3 spans 14 residues.